This T cell receptor beta chain was profiled in a study of T cell repertoires in cytomegalovirus infection. Overall study context: Carrying CMV and the relevant HLA type showed in public TCR beta signatures. Study-wide findings and caveats: HLA-C-restricted, CMV-specific TCR beta clonotypes were dominant ex vivo.

As concerns this clonotype: Its target is unknown. The junction and the germline gene differ at one end; a read error may be behind it.

Germline loops: CDR1 MNHEY, CDR2 SVGEGT. The CDR3 is made up of 16 amino acids. TCRdb independently ran MiXCR on the reads; one entry per CDR3 protein. The sample contains hundreds of thousands of distinct CDR3 sequences, approximately 34% of which appear only once. Sequencing was carried out using PBMCs. The V call is TRBV6-2 or TRBV6-3, the J call TRBJ2-3; TRBD1 matches at 8 bases. This TCR derives from a human donor in good health (CMV status not recorded). Some clones in this sample may be carry-over from other donors' samples. The CDR3 sequence: CASSPQRTGSTDAQYF. The CDR3, as DNA: TGTGCCAGCAGCCCGCAACGGACAGGGAGTACAGATGCGCAGTATTTT.